The entry below gives a single T cell receptor beta chain sequence along with its context. Its target is unknown. The record originates from a study of shared clonotypes between healthy human individuals. The germline V gene has CDR1 SNHLY and CDR2 FYNNEI. V gave up 4 bases and J gave up 4 bases, with 8 bases separating them. The CDR3 extends over 14 amino acids. A deep-level run was used for the assay. Assay used: immunoSEQ multiplex PCR; TCRdb lists only in-frame clones, some missing. The sample consists of roughly 1.5 million clones, approximately 98% of them appearing once. The study separated CD4+ cells into CD45RA+ naive and CD45RA-negative memory subsets. Study-wide findings and caveats: A handful of donors shared about 4.5% of their naive CD4 clonotypes.

This clonotype was sampled from a man aged 25-45 years in good health. This sequence joins TRBV2 and TRBJ2-6; no definite D call. Sequencing was carried out using naive CD4+ T cells sorted from blood. Subset defined: CD45RA+ positively selected. The CDR3 sequence is CASSGHEGANVLTF. Written as DNA, the CDR3 is TGTGCCAGCAGTGGACATGAGGGGGCCAACGTCCTGACTTTC.